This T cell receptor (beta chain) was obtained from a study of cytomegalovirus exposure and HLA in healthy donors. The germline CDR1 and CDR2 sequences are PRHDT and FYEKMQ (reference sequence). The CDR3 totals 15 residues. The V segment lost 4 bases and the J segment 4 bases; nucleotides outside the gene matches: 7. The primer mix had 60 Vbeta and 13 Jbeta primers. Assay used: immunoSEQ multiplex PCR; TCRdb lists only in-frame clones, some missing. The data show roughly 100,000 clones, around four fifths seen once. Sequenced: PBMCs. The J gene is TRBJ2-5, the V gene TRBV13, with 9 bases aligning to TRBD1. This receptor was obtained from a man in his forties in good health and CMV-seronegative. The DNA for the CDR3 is TGTGCCAGCAGCTCACAGGGGGCGCGGGGAGAGACCCAGTACTTC. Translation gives CASSSQGARGETQYF.